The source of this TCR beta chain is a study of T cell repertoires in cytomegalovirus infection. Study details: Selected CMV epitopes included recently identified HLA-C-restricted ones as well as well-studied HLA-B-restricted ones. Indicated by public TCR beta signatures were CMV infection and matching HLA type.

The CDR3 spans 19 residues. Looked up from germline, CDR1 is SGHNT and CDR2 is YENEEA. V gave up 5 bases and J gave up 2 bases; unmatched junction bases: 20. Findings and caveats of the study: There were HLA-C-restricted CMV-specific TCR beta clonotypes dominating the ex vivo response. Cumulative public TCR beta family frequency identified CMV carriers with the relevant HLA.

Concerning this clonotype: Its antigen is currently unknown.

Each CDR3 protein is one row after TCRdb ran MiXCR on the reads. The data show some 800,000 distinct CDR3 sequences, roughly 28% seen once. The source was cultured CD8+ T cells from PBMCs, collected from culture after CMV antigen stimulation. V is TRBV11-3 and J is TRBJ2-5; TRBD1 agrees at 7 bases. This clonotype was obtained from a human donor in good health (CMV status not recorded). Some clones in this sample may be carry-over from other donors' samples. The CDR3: CASSHRSFQGQRIQETQYF. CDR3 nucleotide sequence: TGTGCCAGCAGCCACCGCTCGTTTCAGGGACAGCGGATACAAGAGACCCAGTACTTC.